This T cell receptor beta chain was recorded in a study of cytomegalovirus exposure and HLA in healthy donors (dated by TCRdb to the late 2010s). Background for the entire study: An earlier analysis of roughly 500 of the donors reported about 280 Gb of sequence data and around 120 million unique TCR beta sequences obtained from about 180 million T cells. Both class I and class II loci were covered by HLA typing, at four-digit resolution. The number of typed donors differed by locus: roughly 629-630 for A, B, C, DRB1 and DQB1; approximately 530 for DQA1; about 600 for DPA1; and 400 to 480 for DPB1. Donor age, sex, ethnicity and CMV serostatus were collected together with the repertoire data. Among 350 to 400 genotyped donors of the cohort, an average of about 240,000 unique TCR beta nucleotide sequences were sequenced per donor, around a sixth of them non-productive. The study combined high-throughput TCR immunosequencing, statistical association of individual TCRs with disease status, and machine learning to predict cytomegalovirus infection status. An early release covering just under 650 HLA-typed donors comprised about 320 gigabases of sequencing data and around 80 million unique TCR sequences. The T cell repertoires of 666 subjects were profiled by immunosequencing and related to cytomegalovirus serostatus. In the later analysis, no new phenotypic data were used to find candidate immune exposures; instead, reliance was placed on TCR beta sequences and their occurrence across donors. A later analysis re-analyzed previously published TCR beta repertoires from roughly 690 donors and added high-resolution HLA genotyping to study TCR occurrence patterns. About five DR-DQ haplotypes were treated as single units for association and clustering because of strong linkage in the cohort. The genetic ancestry cluster associated with self-reported Caucasian donors included roughly 84% of the 300 to 400 genotyped donors. Genome-wide SNP genotypes for about three fifths of the roughly 700 donors were used in a later genetic analysis, which treated that subset as a discovery cohort. The aim of the study was to test whether cataloging public T cell receptors could identify signatures of past pathogen exposure. Every repertoire in the discovery cohort had been generated on one and the same sequencing platform. Besides the first cohort of 500 to 700 subjects, a separate validation cohort made up of 120 different subjects was used. To decide whether each TCR beta V gene segment behaved as functional or pseudogenic, an earlier analysis of approximately 620 of the donors relied on high-throughput TCR beta sequencing.

Libraries came from the immunoSEQ multiplex PCR assay. A mixture of 60 forward primers for TCR Vbeta segments and 13 reverse primers for TCR Jbeta segments was used in the multiplex PCR. The CDR3 region of rearranged TCR beta genes was amplified from genomic DNA with a multiplex PCR assay. The Illumina HiSeq System was used to sequence the amplified TCR beta libraries as 87-base-pair reads. The source study handled its data this way. In a later analysis, tens of millions of unique TCR beta chains were counted across the approximately 640 repertoires, and around 10 million of these chains were shared by at least two donors. A nearest-neighbor algorithm error-corrected the raw reads and collapsed the reads into unique sequences, merging closely related sequences to remove PCR and sequencing errors. To assign V, D and J gene segments, CDR3 sequences were aligned to IMGT reference sequences. Each retained sequence needed at least a six-nucleotide match to both a V gene segment and a J gene segment. Rearrangements were called productive when the CDR3 lacked stop codons and stayed in frame with V and J; all others were non-productive. Following IMGT convention, CDR3 was defined as the stretch from the second conserved V-encoded cysteine to the conserved J-encoded phenylalanine. The earlier analysis of about 590 of the donors excluded sequences that lacked an unambiguous match to a single V gene segment. In an earlier analysis of several hundred of the donors, a V segment was called functional when productive rearrangements were above 56.7%, and segregating when the standard deviation between donors exceeded 5%. To diagnose cytomegalovirus status from the catalog of TCR beta chain sequences, a statistical classification framework was built. V and J gene assignment, in a later analysis, came from comparing TCR nucleotide sequences with IMGT/GENE-DB human TR gene sequences. Using the TCRdist pipeline, a later analysis assigned CDR3 sequences along with most-parsimonious VDJ recombination scenarios. In a later analysis, each TCR beta chain was defined by its CDR3 amino acid sequence together with its V-gene family, and reads without a unique V-gene family were excluded. To address suspected cross-contamination and a sequencing artifact, a later analysis removed some 620 highly shared, low-generation-probability nucleotide sequences. In a later analysis, a clonal expansion index was calculated for each public chain from normalized within-repertoire ranks of inferred template counts. In a later analysis, generation probabilities were computed using a VDJ recombination model fitted to out-of-frame rearrangements, and the results were checked against IGoR. A later analysis scored TCR-TCR, TCR-HLA and TCR-CMV co-occurrence with hypergeometric tests, applying a repertoire-size bias correction to TCR pairs. False discovery rates were estimated in a later analysis by permuting HLA or CMV assignments 20 times. In a later analysis, co-occurring TCRs were grouped with DBSCAN, and TCRdist sequence similarity was added when clustering was performed within HLA-allele-positive subsets. Co-occurrence clustering excluded repertoires with fewer than 30,000 or more than 120,000 public chains, plus five with anomalous nucleotide sharing. The table comes from immuneACCESS by way of TCRdb, which keeps in-frame sequences with V and J called. Part of the clones is missing from these tables; in studies checked, under half for an unresolved V gene and the rest for unknown reasons. V, J and clone size are those of that table, while D and trimming were read from the DNA. This sample comprises more than 100,000 clones, roughly 80% of them detected only once. Of the sample, roughly 8% is held by the ten largest clones.

The paper as a whole reports these results and caveats: Most TCR sequences were observed very rarely across donors, whereas some public TCRs were present in many individuals. In both the original and validation cohorts, the classifier was reported to diagnose cytomegalovirus status with high specificity and sensitivity. According to a later analysis, parvovirus B19, influenza, CMV and Epstein-Barr virus appeared linked to several top co-occurrence clusters. The 87-base-pair reads could not distinguish some IMGT-functional V segments, including TRBV6-2 and TRBV6-3, so those segments were excluded. Linkage disequilibrium might explain the correlated functional status among segregating V segments, but an unknown experimental factor could not be ruled out. Compared with the 666-donor mean, donors in an Asian-associated ancestry cluster had fewer N-insertions in productive TCRs, according to a later genetic analysis. At a false discovery rate of 0.05, a later analysis linked 15,000 to 20,000 TCR beta sequences to specific HLA alleles. In an earlier analysis of around 600 of the donors, most TCR beta V segments were observed in productive rearrangements about 87% or about 30% of the time, broadly matching IMGT annotations. In a later analysis, most CMV-associated TCR beta chains were found to appear HLA-restricted, with HLA associations seemingly driven largely by CMV exposure. Because counts were too low, seventeen rarely observed V segments, including chromosome 9 orphons, were excluded from the earlier analysis of under 650 of the donors. Strong co-occurrence of HLA alleles, especially DR and DQ, made assigning TCR associations to individual alleles difficult. Presence/absence analyses assumed roughly uniform sequencing depth across donors, an assumption that may not hold. An association between a missense DCLRE1C variant and V-gene and J-gene trimming of TCR beta chains was found in a later genetic analysis and replicated in an independent cohort. Because HLA typing was missing for some donors at each locus, association tests included only the typed subset. The authors suggested that the approach could potentially be extended to other disease states and immunological phenotypes. The cohort was sequenced for TCR beta chains only, and without alpha or paired-chain data the features that could be detected were limited. A further reported finding was that TCR beta sequences accurately predicted the HLA-A and HLA-B alleles for most subjects in the first cohort. The sequencing pipeline was judged likely to have produced a cluster of highly shared sequence variants as a technical artifact. Immune exposure information for the cohort was limited to CMV serostatus. The study listed 150 to 200 TCR beta chains as associated with cytomegalovirus. In a later analysis, TCR association rates were found to vary across HLA loci, with the most associated TCRs seen for DRB1 alleles and the fewest for HLA-C alleles. Compared with equally common non-associated chains, HLA-associated TCR beta chains in a later analysis were more clonally expanded and had lower generation probabilities. Three of the identified cytomegalovirus-associated TCR beta chains were confirmed in vitro to be specific for cytomegalovirus antigens.

From the cysteine up to the phenylalanine, the CDR3 has a length of 17 residues. Left in the record is the CDR3 DNA by itself, 51 bases read in frame from the first base. The germline V gene encodes CDR1 SGDLS and CDR2 YYNGEE. V lost 4 bases and J lost 7 bases; the stretch between them is 25 bases long. The cohort was made up of approximately 670 healthy bone marrow donors. All cohort members were sampled while nominally healthy, although unrecorded immune exposures were likely present. The donor was CMV seropositive and belonged to the group of about 290 seropositive cohort members. A peripheral blood sample was provided by each donor, and peripheral blood mononuclear cells were used for TCR beta sequencing. Genomic DNA extraction from the blood cell samples was performed with the Qiagen DNeasy Blood Extraction Kit. In the case of this clone: The antigen it binds to is not known. Per-base qualities were not stored, and no clone one base away is much larger.

In this chain, TRBV9 is recombined with TRBJ2-3; the D segment could be TRBD1, given 7 matching bases. Material for sequencing was PBMCs. This sequence originates from a woman in her forties or fifties in good health and CMV-seropositive. Here is the DNA: TGTGCCAGCAGCCAGGGGGGCTCTAGAGGGATGGGGAATACGCAGTATTTT. Its protein is CASSQGGSRGMGNTQYF. The reference TRBV9 and TRBJ2-3 proteins fill in what lies around the CDR3, so the full variable domain reads DSGVTQTPKHLITATGQRVTLRCSPRSGDLSVYWYQQSLDQGLQFLIQYYNGEERAKGNILERFSAQQFPDLHSELNLSSLELGDSALYFCASSQGGSRGMGNTQYFGPGTRLTVL.